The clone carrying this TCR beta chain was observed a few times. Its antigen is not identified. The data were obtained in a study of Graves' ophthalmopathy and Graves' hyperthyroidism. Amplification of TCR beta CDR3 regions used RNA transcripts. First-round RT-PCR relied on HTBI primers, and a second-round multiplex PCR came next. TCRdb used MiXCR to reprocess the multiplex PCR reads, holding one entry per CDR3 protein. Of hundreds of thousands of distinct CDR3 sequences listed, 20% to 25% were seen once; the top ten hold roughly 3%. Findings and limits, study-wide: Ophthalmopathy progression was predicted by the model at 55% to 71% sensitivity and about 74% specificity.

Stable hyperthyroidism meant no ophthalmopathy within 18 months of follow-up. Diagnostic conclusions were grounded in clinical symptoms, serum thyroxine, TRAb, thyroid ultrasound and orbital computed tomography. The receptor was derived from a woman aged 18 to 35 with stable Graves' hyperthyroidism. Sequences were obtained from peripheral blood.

The CDR3 region has the DNA TGTGCCAGTAGTACCCCCACTAGCGGCCTAGCCAAAAACATTCAGTACTTC. This encodes CASSTPTSGLAKNIQYF. The V and J genes are TRBV19 and TRBJ2-4, with 8 bases aligning to TRBD2. Germline CDR1 is LNHDA and CDR2 is SQIVND (reference sequence). This CDR3 region has 17 residues. V lost 4 bases and J lost 0; bases outside the gene matches: 8.